This T cell receptor (beta chain) was retrieved from a study of T cells in Graves' hyperthyroidism and ophthalmopathy. What was amplified from RNA transcripts were TCR beta CDR3 regions. The primer set for the first-round RT-PCR of the TCR CDR3 was HTBI. One entry per CDR3 protein, called by TCRdb with MiXCR from the multiplex PCR reads. The repertoire has approximately 600,000 distinct CDR3 sequences, approximately 14% of them found once; the top ten carry more than 5%. Study-wide findings and caveats: Peripheral blood also featured most of the thyroid clonotypes expanded above 0.001.

These patients, aged 18 to 65, had recently diagnosed hyperthyroidism lasting under 2 months. Exclusions: uncontrolled infection, other autoimmune disease, pregnancy, lactation. The PBMCs had their origin in less than 13 ml of fresh peripheral blood. The germline V gene encodes CDR1 MNHNS and CDR2 SASEGT. Trimming at V came to 5 bases and at J to 7 bases, leaving 3 bases not matched to a gene. This CDR3 spans 13 amino acids. The sample holds many counts of this clonotype. As yet, its antigen is unknown. The chain uses TRBV6-1 and TRBJ1-2; TRBD1 agrees at 11 bases. The sequenced material came from blood. The sequence derives from a woman in her thirties with Graves' hyperthyroidism that later progressed to Graves' ophthalmopathy. CDR3 bases: TGTGCCAGCAGTCACGGGACAGGGGGTGGCTACACCTTC. It is translated as CASSHGTGGGYTF.